This T cell receptor beta chain came from a study of T cells in Graves' hyperthyroidism and ophthalmopathy. This clonotype was picked up many times. TCR beta CDR3 regions were amplified from RNA transcripts. The primer set for the first-round RT-PCR of the TCR CDR3 was HTBI. TCRdb redid the calling of the multiplex PCR reads with MiXCR, one entry per CDR3 protein. The table includes about 400,000 distinct CDR3 sequences, about 14% detected once. The CDR3 sequence is 13 residues long. The germline V gene encodes CDR1 MNHEY and CDR2 SVGEGT. The V and J ends lost 8 bases and 4 bases respectively, with 14 bases between them.

The sample comprised blood. This rearrangement joins TRBV6-2 or TRBV6-3 to TRBJ1-2, with D possibly TRBD1 on 6 matching bases. This TCR was sampled from a young woman with Graves' ophthalmopathy. In DNA, the CDR3 is TGTGCCAGCTCAGAGGGACACGCCTATGGCTACACCTTC. This codes for CASSEGHAYGYTF.